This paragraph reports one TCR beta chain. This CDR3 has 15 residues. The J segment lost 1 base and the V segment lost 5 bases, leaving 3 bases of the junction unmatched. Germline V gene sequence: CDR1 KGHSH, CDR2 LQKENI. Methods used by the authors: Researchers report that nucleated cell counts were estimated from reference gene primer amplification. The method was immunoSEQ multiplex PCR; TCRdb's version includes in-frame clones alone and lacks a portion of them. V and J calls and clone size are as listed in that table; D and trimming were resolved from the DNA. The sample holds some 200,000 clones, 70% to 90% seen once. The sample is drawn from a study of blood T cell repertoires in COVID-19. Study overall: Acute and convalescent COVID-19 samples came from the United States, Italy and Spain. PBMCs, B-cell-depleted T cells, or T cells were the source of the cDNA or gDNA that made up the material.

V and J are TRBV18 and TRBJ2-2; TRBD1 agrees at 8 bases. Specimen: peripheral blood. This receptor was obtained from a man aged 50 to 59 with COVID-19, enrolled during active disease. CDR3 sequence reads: CASSSGQGNTGELFF. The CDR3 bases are TGTGCCAGCTCATCTGGACAGGGGAACACCGGGGAGCTGTTTTTT.